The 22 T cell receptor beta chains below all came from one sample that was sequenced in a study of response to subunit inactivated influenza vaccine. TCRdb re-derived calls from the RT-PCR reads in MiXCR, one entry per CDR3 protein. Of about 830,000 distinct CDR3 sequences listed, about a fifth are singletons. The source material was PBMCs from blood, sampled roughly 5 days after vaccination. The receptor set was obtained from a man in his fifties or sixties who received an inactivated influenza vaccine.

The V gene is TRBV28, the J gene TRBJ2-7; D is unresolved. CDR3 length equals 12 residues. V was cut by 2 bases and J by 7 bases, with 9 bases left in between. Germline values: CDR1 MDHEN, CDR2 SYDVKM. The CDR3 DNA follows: TGTGCCAGCAGTTTACCGCGGCGGGAGCAGTACTTC. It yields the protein CASSLPRREQYF.

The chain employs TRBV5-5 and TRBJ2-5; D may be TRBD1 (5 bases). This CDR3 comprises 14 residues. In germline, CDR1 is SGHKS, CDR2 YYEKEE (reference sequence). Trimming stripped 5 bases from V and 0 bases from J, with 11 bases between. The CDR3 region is CASRKTENQETQYF. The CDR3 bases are TGTGCCAGCAGGAAGACAGAAAACCAAGAGACCCAGTACTTC. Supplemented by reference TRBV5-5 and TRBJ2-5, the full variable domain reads DAGVTQSPTHLIKTRGQQVTLRCSPISGHKSVSWYQQVLGQGPQFIFQYYEKEERGRGNFPDRFSARQFPNYSSELNVNALLLGDSALYLCASRKTENQETQYFGPGTRLLVL.

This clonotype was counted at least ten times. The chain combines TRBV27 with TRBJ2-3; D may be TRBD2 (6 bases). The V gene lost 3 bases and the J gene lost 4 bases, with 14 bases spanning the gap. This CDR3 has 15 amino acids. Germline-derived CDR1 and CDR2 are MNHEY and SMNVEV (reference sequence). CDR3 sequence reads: CASSFGDFPPDTQYF. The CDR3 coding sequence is TGTGCCAGCAGTTTTGGGGACTTTCCCCCAGATACGCAGTATTTT.

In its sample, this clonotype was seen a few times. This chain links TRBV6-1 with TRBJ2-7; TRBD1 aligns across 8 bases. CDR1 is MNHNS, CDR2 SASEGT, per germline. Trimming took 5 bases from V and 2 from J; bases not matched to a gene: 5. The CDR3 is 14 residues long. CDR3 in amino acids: CASSRDRITYEQYF. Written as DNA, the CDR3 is TGTGCCAGCAGTCGGGACAGGATTACCTACGAGCAGTACTTC.

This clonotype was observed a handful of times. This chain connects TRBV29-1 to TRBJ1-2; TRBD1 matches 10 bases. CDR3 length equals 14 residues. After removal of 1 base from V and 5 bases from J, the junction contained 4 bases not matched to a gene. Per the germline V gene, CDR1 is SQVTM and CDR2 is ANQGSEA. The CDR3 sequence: CSVEGGQGIYGYTF. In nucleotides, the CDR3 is TGCAGCGTTGAAGGGGGACAGGGGATTTATGGCTACACCTTC. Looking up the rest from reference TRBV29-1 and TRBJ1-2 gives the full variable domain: SAVISQKPSRDICQRGTSLTIQCQVDSQVTMMFWYRQQPGQSLTLIATANQGSEATYESGFVIDKFPISRPNLTFSTLTVSNMSPEDSSIYLCSVEGGQGIYGYTFGSGTRLTVV.

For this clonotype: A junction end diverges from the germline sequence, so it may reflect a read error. The CDR3 loop is CASSPPGLASGDTQYF. The CDR3 DNA sequence: TGTGCCAGCTCCCCACCGGGACTAGCGTCCGGAGATACGCAGTATTTT. The chain links TRBV18 to TRBJ2-3, with 10 bases fitting TRBD2. This CDR3 is built from 16 residues. In germline, CDR1 is KGHSH, CDR2 LQKENI.

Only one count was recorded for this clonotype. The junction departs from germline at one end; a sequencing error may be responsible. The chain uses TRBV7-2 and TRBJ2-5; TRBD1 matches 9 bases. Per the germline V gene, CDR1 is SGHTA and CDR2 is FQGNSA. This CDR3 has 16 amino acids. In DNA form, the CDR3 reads TGTGACAGCAGCCCCACCCCGGGACAGGGAGGACAGACCCAGTACTTC. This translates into CDSSPTPGQGGQTQYF.

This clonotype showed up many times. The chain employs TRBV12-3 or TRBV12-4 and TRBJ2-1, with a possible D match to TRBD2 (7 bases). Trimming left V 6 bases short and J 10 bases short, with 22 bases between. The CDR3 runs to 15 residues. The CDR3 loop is CASSPISGGMGEQFF. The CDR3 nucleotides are TGTGCCAGCAGCCCAATATCGGGGGGCATGGGAGAGCAGTTCTTC.

CDR3 protein: CASSPPWASGANVLTF. The CDR3 bases are TGTGCCAGCTCACCACCGTGGGCCTCTGGGGCCAACGTCCTGACTTTC. This chain links TRBV18 with TRBJ2-6; D is ambiguous. This CDR3 has 16 residues. The germline V gene has CDR1 KGHSH and CDR2 LQKENI. V was pared by 0 bases and J by 0 bases, with 6 bases between.

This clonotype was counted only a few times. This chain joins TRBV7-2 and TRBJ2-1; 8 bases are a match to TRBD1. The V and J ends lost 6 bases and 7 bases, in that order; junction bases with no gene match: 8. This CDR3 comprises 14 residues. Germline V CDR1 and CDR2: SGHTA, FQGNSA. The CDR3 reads CASRPGGLGNEQFF. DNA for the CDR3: TGTGCCAGCAGACCAGGGGGCTTGGGGAATGAGCAGTTCTTC. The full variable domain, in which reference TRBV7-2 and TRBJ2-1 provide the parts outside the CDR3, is GAGVSQSPSNKVTEKGKDVELRCDPISGHTALYWYRQSLGQGLEFLIYFQGNSAPDKSGLPSDRFSAERTGGSVSTLTIQRTQQEDSAVYLCASRPGGLGNEQFFGPGTRLTVL.

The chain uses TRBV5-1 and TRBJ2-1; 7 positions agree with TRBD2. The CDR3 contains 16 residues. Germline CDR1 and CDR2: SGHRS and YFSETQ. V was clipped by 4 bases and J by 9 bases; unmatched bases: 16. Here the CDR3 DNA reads TGCGCCAGCAGCCCACCACTTACTAGCGAGTCGGGTGAGCAGTTCTTC. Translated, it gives CASSPPLTSESGEQFF.

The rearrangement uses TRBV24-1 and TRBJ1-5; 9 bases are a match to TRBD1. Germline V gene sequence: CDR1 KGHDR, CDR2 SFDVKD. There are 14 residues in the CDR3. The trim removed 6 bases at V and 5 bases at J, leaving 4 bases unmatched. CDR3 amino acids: CATSPGQGYQPQHF. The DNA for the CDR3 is TGTGCCACCAGTCCGGGACAGGGTTATCAGCCCCAGCATTTT.

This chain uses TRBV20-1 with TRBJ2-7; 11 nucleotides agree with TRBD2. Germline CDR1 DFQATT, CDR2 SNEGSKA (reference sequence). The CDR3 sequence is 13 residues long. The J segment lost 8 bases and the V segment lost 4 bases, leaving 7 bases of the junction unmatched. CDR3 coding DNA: TGCAGTGCTACCATAGCGGGAGGGCCACAGCAGTACTTC. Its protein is CSATIAGGPQQYF.

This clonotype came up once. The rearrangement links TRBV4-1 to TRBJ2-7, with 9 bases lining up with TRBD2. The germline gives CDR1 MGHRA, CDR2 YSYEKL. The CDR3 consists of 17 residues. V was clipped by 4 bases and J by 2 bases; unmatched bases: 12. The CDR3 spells CASSRALASGGTYEQYF. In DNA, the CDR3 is TGCGCCAGCAGCCGGGCTCTTGCCAGCGGGGGGACCTACGAGCAGTACTTC.

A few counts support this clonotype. DNA for the CDR3: TGCAGTGCTAGGGAAGTACAGGCAGCCTCCTACGAGCAGTACTTC. Its protein is CSAREVQAASYEQYF. The chain links TRBV20-1 to TRBJ2-7, with D tentatively TRBD1 (5 bases). The CDR3 is 15 amino acids. Looked up from germline, CDR1 is DFQATT and CDR2 is SNEGSKA (reference sequence). Trimming cost V 3 bases and J 0 bases, with 15 bases left between them.

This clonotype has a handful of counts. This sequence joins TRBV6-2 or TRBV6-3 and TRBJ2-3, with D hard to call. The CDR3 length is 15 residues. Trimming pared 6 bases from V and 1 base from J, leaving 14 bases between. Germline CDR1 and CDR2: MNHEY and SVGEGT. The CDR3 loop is CASSPAGLGTDTQYF. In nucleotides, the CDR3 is TGTGCCAGCAGCCCGGCTGGGCTAGGCACAGATACGCAGTATTTT.

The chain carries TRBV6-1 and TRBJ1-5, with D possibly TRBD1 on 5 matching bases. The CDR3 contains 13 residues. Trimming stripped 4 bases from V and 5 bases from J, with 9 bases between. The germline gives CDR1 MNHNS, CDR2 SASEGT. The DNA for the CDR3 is TGTGCCAGCAGTGTTACCAGGGATCAGCCCCAGCATTTT. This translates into CASSVTRDQPQHF.

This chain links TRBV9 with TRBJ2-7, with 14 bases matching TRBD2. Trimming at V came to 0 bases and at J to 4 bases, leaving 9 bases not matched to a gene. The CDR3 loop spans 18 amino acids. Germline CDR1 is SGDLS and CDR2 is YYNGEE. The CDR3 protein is CASSVGPRLAGGEYEQYF. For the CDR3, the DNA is TGTGCCAGCAGCGTAGGGCCGCGACTAGCGGGAGGGGAATACGAGCAGTACTTC.

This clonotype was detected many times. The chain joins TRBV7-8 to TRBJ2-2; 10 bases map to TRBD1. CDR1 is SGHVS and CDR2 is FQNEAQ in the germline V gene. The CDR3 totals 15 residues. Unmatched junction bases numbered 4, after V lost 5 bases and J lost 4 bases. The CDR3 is CASSLTGGITGELFF. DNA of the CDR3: TGTGCCAGCAGCCTGACAGGGGGCATCACCGGGGAGCTGTTTTTT.

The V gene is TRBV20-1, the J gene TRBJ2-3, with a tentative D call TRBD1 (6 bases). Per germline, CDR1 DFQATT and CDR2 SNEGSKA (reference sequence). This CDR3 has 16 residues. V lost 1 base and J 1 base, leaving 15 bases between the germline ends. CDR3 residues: CSARVFGTLGTDTQYF. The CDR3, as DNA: TGCAGTGCTAGAGTTTTCGGGACATTAGGCACAGATACGCAGTATTTT.

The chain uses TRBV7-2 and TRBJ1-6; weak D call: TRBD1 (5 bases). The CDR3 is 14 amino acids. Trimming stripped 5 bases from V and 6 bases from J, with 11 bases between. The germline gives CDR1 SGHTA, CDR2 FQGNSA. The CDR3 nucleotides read TGTGCCAGCAGCCACGGGGGTAGTAATTCACCCCTCCACTTT. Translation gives CASSHGGSNSPLHF.

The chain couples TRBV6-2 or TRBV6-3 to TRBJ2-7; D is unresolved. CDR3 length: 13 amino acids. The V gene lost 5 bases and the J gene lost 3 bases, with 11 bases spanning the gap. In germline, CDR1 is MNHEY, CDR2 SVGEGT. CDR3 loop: CASSRERYYEQYF. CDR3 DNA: TGTGCCAGCAGTAGGGAAAGATACTACGAGCAGTACTTC.